A selection of T cell receptor beta chains follows, all from one sample in a study of CD8 T cells in Susac syndrome. TCRdb re-called the immunoSEQ multiplex PCR reads through MiXCR, storing one row per CDR3 protein. The sample shows about 84,000 distinct CDR3 sequences, about 93% of them seen only once. Sequenced material: CD8+ T cells from PBMCs. The receptors were gathered from a human donor in good health. CDR3s include the opening cysteine and the closing phenylalanine or tryptophan. A D gene is named only where the DNA matches it firmly. The listing skips clone size in some rows; elsewhere it reads once, few, many or a size class.

d_gene: .
abundance: .
j_gene: TRBJ2-3
v_gene: TRBV3-1
CDR3aa: CASSPSYELVEGWQYF
CDR3nt: TGTGCCAGCAGCCCCTCATATGAACTAGTCGAGGGATGGCAGTATTTT

d_gene: .
abundance: .
j_gene: TRBJ1-1
v_gene: TRBV6-5
CDR3aa: CASSFGTPRDTEAFF
CDR3nt: TGTGCCAGCAGTTTTGGGACCCCCAGGGACACTGAAGCTTTCTTT

d_gene: TRBD1
abundance: .
j_gene: TRBJ2-5
v_gene: TRBV30
CDR3aa: CAWGQGVTQETQYF
CDR3nt: TGTGCCTGGGGACAGGGGGTAACCCAAGAGACCCAGTACTTC

d_gene: .
abundance: .
j_gene: TRBJ2-2
v_gene: TRBV13
CDR3aa: CASRPYPEGTGELFF
CDR3nt: TGTGCCAGCAGACCTTACCCGGAGGGGACCGGGGAGCTGTTTTTT

d_gene: .
abundance: .
j_gene: TRBJ1-5
v_gene: TRBV4-1
CDR3aa: CASSQGTENSNQPQHF
CDR3nt: TGCGCCAGCAGCCAAGGGACAGAGAATAGCAATCAGCCCCAGCATTTT

d_gene: TRBD2
abundance: .
j_gene: TRBJ2-6
v_gene: TRBV7-3
CDR3aa: CASSLGGSLTF
CDR3nt: TGTGCCAGCAGCCTGGGGGGGTCCTTGACTTTC

d_gene: TRBD1
abundance: .
j_gene: TRBJ1-5
v_gene: TRBV7-9
CDR3aa: CASSLGTGAGRNQPQHF
CDR3nt: TGTGCCAGCAGCTTAGGGACAGGTGCCGGTAGGAATCAGCCCCAGCATTTT

d_gene: .
abundance: .
j_gene: TRBJ2-7
v_gene: TRBV4-1
CDR3aa: CASSHPVGAEQYF
CDR3nt: TGCGCCAGCAGCCACCCCGTTGGGGCCGAGCAGTACTTC

d_gene: .
abundance: .
j_gene: TRBJ1-2
v_gene: TRBV12-3/TRBV12-4
CDR3aa: CASSFRGPLRGGYTF
CDR3nt: TGTGCCAGCAGTTTCAGGGGACCGCTCCGGGGTGGCTACACCTTC

d_gene: .
abundance: .
j_gene: TRBJ1-1
v_gene: TRBV9
CDR3aa: CASTPGRGGPEAFF
CDR3nt: TGTGCCAGCACCCCCGGGCGGGGTGGCCCTGAAGCTTTCTTT

d_gene: .
abundance: .
j_gene: TRBJ2-5
v_gene: TRBV7-2
CDR3aa: CASSPTYQETQYF
CDR3nt: TGTGCCAGCAGCCCTACGTACCAAGAGACCCAGTACTTC

d_gene: .
abundance: .
j_gene: TRBJ2-5
v_gene: TRBV5-1
CDR3aa: CASSSTGNQETQYF
CDR3nt: TGCGCCAGCAGCTCTACGGGAAACCAAGAGACCCAGTACTTC

d_gene: .
abundance: .
j_gene: TRBJ2-1
v_gene: TRBV14
CDR3aa: CASSQWGYRNEQFF
CDR3nt: TGTGCCAGCAGCCAGTGGGGGTATCGGAATGAGCAGTTCTTC

d_gene: .
abundance: .
j_gene: TRBJ2-3
v_gene: TRBV2
CDR3aa: CASSEDSWNQSTDTQYF
CDR3nt: TGTGCCAGCAGTGAAGATAGCTGGAACCAGAGCACAGATACGCAGTATTTT

d_gene: TRBD2
abundance: few
j_gene: TRBJ2-3
v_gene: TRBV7-3
CDR3aa: CASSLSGGADTQYF
CDR3nt: TGTGCCAGCAGCTTAAGCGGGGGGGCCGATACGCAGTATTTT

d_gene: TRBD2
abundance: .
j_gene: TRBJ2-2
v_gene: TRBV27
CDR3aa: CASSPAATSGVTGELFF
CDR3nt: TGTGCCAGCAGTCCAGCCGCCACTAGCGGGGTCACCGGGGAGCTGTTTTTT

d_gene: .
abundance: .
j_gene: TRBJ2-7
v_gene: TRBV10-1
CDR3aa: CASSAGKTYEQYF
CDR3nt: TGCGCCAGCAGTGCGGGCAAAACCTACGAGCAGTACTTC

d_gene: .
abundance: .
j_gene: TRBJ2-7
v_gene: TRBV11-1
CDR3aa: CASSLERLGPYEQYF
CDR3nt: TGTGCCAGCAGCTTAGAACGATTGGGACCCTACGAGCAGTACTTC

d_gene: .
abundance: few
j_gene: TRBJ2-7
v_gene: TRBV30
CDR3aa: CAWSPFLGASEQYF
CDR3nt: TGTGCCTGGAGCCCCTTCCTGGGGGCCAGCGAGCAGTACTTC

d_gene: .
abundance: once
j_gene: TRBJ2-7
v_gene: TRBV3-1
CDR3aa: CASSPYTGNSYEQYF
CDR3nt: TGTGCCAGCAGCCCATACACAGGGAACTCCTACGAGCAGTACTTC

d_gene: TRBD1
abundance: .
j_gene: TRBJ1-1
v_gene: TRBV24-1
CDR3aa: CATRGGQGNTEAFF
CDR3nt: TGTGCCACCCGGGGTGGACAGGGGAACACTGAAGCTTTCTTT

d_gene: .
abundance: .
j_gene: TRBJ1-5
v_gene: TRBV12-3/TRBV12-4
CDR3aa: CASSLVLGARQPQHF
CDR3nt: TGTGCCAGCAGTTTAGTATTGGGGGCCCGGCAGCCCCAGCATTTT

d_gene: .
abundance: .
j_gene: TRBJ1-1
v_gene: TRBV12-3/TRBV12-4
CDR3aa: CASSFGGNTEAFF
CDR3nt: TGTGCCAGCAGTTTTGGAGGGAACACTGAAGCTTTCTTT

d_gene: .
abundance: .
j_gene: TRBJ1-5
v_gene: TRBV6-6
CDR3aa: CASSYSDGGYQPQHF
CDR3nt: TGTGCCAGCAGTTACTCGGACGGGGGCTACCAGCCCCAGCATTTT

d_gene: TRBD2
abundance: .
j_gene: TRBJ2-3
v_gene: TRBV5-1
CDR3aa: CASSAPGLAVIDTQYF
CDR3nt: TGCGCCAGCAGCGCTCCGGGACTAGCGGTTATAGATACGCAGTATTTT

d_gene: .
abundance: .
j_gene: TRBJ1-2
v_gene: TRBV20-1
CDR3aa: CSALPGTSNYGYTF
CDR3nt: TGCAGTGCCCTGCCCGGGACTTCAAACTATGGCTACACCTTC

d_gene: TRBD1
abundance: .
j_gene: TRBJ1-1
v_gene: TRBV29-1
CDR3aa: CSVPGQDYTEAFF
CDR3nt: TGCAGCGTTCCGGGACAGGATTACACTGAAGCTTTCTTT

d_gene: .
abundance: .
j_gene: TRBJ2-5
v_gene: TRBV7-9
CDR3aa: CASSPREYQYF
CDR3nt: TGTGCCAGCAGCCCCCGTGAATACCAGTACTTC

d_gene: .
abundance: .
j_gene: TRBJ2-1
v_gene: TRBV7-9
CDR3aa: CASSLIRVQGVSYNEQFF
CDR3nt: TGTGCCAGCAGCTTAATTAGGGTTCAGGGAGTGTCCTACAATGAGCAGTTCTTC

d_gene: .
abundance: .
j_gene: TRBJ1-2
v_gene: TRBV14
CDR3aa: CASSQSRAGNRDGYTF
CDR3nt: TGTGCCAGCAGCCAATCCCGAGCAGGGAATCGTGATGGCTACACCTTC

d_gene: .
abundance: .
j_gene: TRBJ1-2
v_gene: TRBV3-1
CDR3aa: CASSQVAGGPYNYGYTF
CDR3nt: TGTGCCAGCAGCCAAGTTGCTGGGGGCCCATATAACTATGGCTACACCTTC

d_gene: TRBD1
abundance: .
j_gene: TRBJ2-7
v_gene: TRBV6-5
CDR3aa: CASSYSGDSSYEQYF
CDR3nt: TGTGCCAGCAGTTACTCTGGGGACAGCTCCTACGAGCAGTACTTC

d_gene: .
abundance: .
j_gene: TRBJ2-7
v_gene: TRBV12-3/TRBV12-4
CDR3aa: CASSPYVGEQYF
CDR3nt: TGTGCCAGCAGTCCCTACGTTGGGGAGCAGTACTTC

d_gene: .
abundance: .
j_gene: TRBJ2-5
v_gene: TRBV6-1
CDR3aa: CASREETQYF
CDR3nt: TGTGCCAGCAGGGAAGAGACCCAGTACTTC

d_gene: TRBD1
abundance: .
j_gene: TRBJ1-2
v_gene: TRBV9
CDR3aa: CASSGTGTEMMSTF
CDR3nt: TGTGCCAGCAGCGGAACCGGGACAGAGATGATGTCCACCTTC

d_gene: .
abundance: once
j_gene: TRBJ2-2
v_gene: TRBV7-9
CDR3aa: CASSLAWATGELFF
CDR3nt: TGTGCCAGCAGCTTAGCGTGGGCCACCGGGGAGCTGTTTTTT

d_gene: .
abundance: .
j_gene: TRBJ2-7
v_gene: TRBV9
CDR3aa: CASSVALSTYEQYF
CDR3nt: TGTGCCAGCAGCGTAGCCCTTTCAACCTACGAGCAGTACTTC